Listed below are T cell receptor beta chains from one sample, sequenced in a study of blood T cell repertoires in COVID-19. Measured with immunoSEQ multiplex PCR; TCRdb has only the in-frame clones, and not every one. The sample has 150,000 to 200,000 clones; about 87% are singletons. Sequencing was performed on peripheral blood. These receptors were taken from a man younger than 30 with active or convalescent COVID-19. CDR3s include the opening cysteine and the closing phenylalanine or tryptophan. The D gene is left open where the match is weak. Not all rows give a size; the values are once, few, many and, for expanded clones, a class.

cdr3_nt: TGTGCCTGGAAGGGACTCGAAGAGACCCAGTACTTC; cdr3_aa: CAWKGLEETQYF; cdr3_length: 12; clone_size: once; d_call: .; v_call: TRBV30; j_call: TRBJ2-5
cdr3_nt: TGCGCCAGCAGCCAATTACAAGGGGCCGACTCCTACGAGCAGTACTTC; cdr3_aa: CASSQLQGADSYEQYF; cdr3_length: 16; clone_size: few; d_call: .; v_call: TRBV4-1; j_call: TRBJ2-7
cdr3_nt: TGTGCCAGCAGCCCGCGGGGGAGGTCTCGGCGGGAGACCCAGTACTTC; cdr3_aa: CASSPRGRSRRETQYF; cdr3_length: 16; clone_size: once; d_call: TRBD2; v_call: TRBV13; j_call: TRBJ2-5
cdr3_nt: TGTGCCAGCACCGCGGGGGGGCAGGGGTGGCAAGAGACCCAGTACTTC; cdr3_aa: CASTAGGQGWQETQYF; cdr3_length: 16; clone_size: .; d_call: TRBD2; v_call: TRBV3-1/TRBV3-2; j_call: TRBJ2-5
cdr3_nt: TGCGCCAGCAGCTTTGGGACTAGCGGGGGGCTTCAAGAGACCCAGTACTTC; cdr3_aa: CASSFGTSGGLQETQYF; cdr3_length: 17; clone_size: .; d_call: TRBD2; v_call: TRBV4-1; j_call: TRBJ2-5
cdr3_nt: TGTGCCAGTAGTAAGACAGGGCCCGGGGCCAACGTCCTGACTTTC; cdr3_aa: CASSKTGPGANVLTF; cdr3_length: 15; clone_size: .; d_call: TRBD1; v_call: TRBV19; j_call: TRBJ2-6
cdr3_nt: TGTGCCAGCAGTTACTTCCAGGGAGGAAACACCATATATTTT; cdr3_aa: CASSYFQGGNTIYF; cdr3_length: 14; clone_size: once; d_call: .; v_call: TRBV6-5; j_call: TRBJ1-3
cdr3_nt: TGCAGCGTTGGTGGGGGGTCGGATTACAATGAGCAGTTCTTC; cdr3_aa: CSVGGGSDYNEQFF; cdr3_length: 14; clone_size: .; d_call: .; v_call: TRBV29-1; j_call: TRBJ2-1
cdr3_nt: TGTGCCAGCAGCAGAGAACAGGGAGCTTATGGCTACACCTTC; cdr3_aa: CASSREQGAYGYTF; cdr3_length: 14; clone_size: .; d_call: .; v_call: TRBV5-5; j_call: TRBJ1-2
cdr3_nt: TGTGCCAGCAGTGACCCGGCAGGGTACATAGGTCAGCCCCAGCATTTT; cdr3_aa: CASSDPAGYIGQPQHF; cdr3_length: 16; clone_size: .; d_call: .; v_call: TRBV6-1; j_call: TRBJ1-5
cdr3_nt: TGTGCCAGCAGCCCTCAGGGGGGAACCTATGGCTACACCTTC; cdr3_aa: CASSPQGGTYGYTF; cdr3_length: 14; clone_size: few; d_call: TRBD1; v_call: TRBV9; j_call: TRBJ1-2
cdr3_nt: TGCAGCGTTGTCAGTGGGGCAGGGGGGATCAATCAGCCCCAGCATTTT; cdr3_aa: CSVVSGAGGINQPQHF; cdr3_length: 16; clone_size: .; d_call: TRBD1; v_call: TRBV29-1; j_call: TRBJ1-5
cdr3_nt: TGCGCCAGCAGCCAAGAGTCGTATGTAGCGGGAGTCGGCAATGAGCAGTTCTTC; cdr3_aa: CASSQESYVAGVGNEQFF; cdr3_length: 18; clone_size: .; d_call: TRBD2; v_call: TRBV4-1; j_call: TRBJ2-1
cdr3_nt: TGTGCCACCAGTGCCCTAAGCGGGGGGATCACAGATACGCAGTATTTT; cdr3_aa: CATSALSGGITDTQYF; cdr3_length: 16; clone_size: few; d_call: TRBD2; v_call: TRBV24-1; j_call: TRBJ2-3
cdr3_nt: TGTGCCAGCAGCCAAGAGCAGACAGGGGGCGTGGATGGCTACACCTTC; cdr3_aa: CASSQEQTGGVDGYTF; cdr3_length: 16; clone_size: .; d_call: TRBD1; v_call: TRBV14; j_call: TRBJ1-2
cdr3_nt: TGTGCCAGCAGTTCAGGGGTGGCCTATGGCTACACCTTC; cdr3_aa: CASSSGVAYGYTF; cdr3_length: 13; clone_size: .; d_call: .; v_call: TRBV27; j_call: TRBJ1-2
cdr3_nt: TGTGCCAGCAGCTTGCGGGACGCAGCCACTGAAGCTTTCTTT; cdr3_aa: CASSLRDAATEAFF; cdr3_length: 14; clone_size: .; d_call: .; v_call: TRBV7-9; j_call: TRBJ1-1
cdr3_nt: TGCGCCAGCAGCTTGGAATTCCAGGGATCCGATGAGCAGTTCTTC; cdr3_aa: CASSLEFQGSDEQFF; cdr3_length: 15; clone_size: .; d_call: .; v_call: TRBV5-1; j_call: TRBJ2-1
cdr3_nt: TGTGCCAGCAGCTTAGGCCGAGGGTCTGGCACTGAAGCTTTCTTT; cdr3_aa: CASSLGRGSGTEAFF; cdr3_length: 15; clone_size: .; d_call: .; v_call: TRBV13; j_call: TRBJ1-1
cdr3_nt: TGTGCCTGGAGCCTGGGGGGAGGCGATTCACCCCTCCACTTT; cdr3_aa: CAWSLGGGDSPLHF; cdr3_length: 14; clone_size: .; d_call: .; v_call: TRBV30; j_call: TRBJ1-6
cdr3_nt: TGTGCCAGCAGCGCGCAAATATCAGGGGGAAATGGGGAGCTGTTTTTT; cdr3_aa: CASSAQISGGNGELFF; cdr3_length: 16; clone_size: .; d_call: TRBD1; v_call: TRBV9; j_call: TRBJ2-2
cdr3_nt: TGTGCCAGCAGCTTAGGCCCCAGGGGGCAAGAAGCTTTCTTT; cdr3_aa: CASSLGPRGQEAFF; cdr3_length: 14; clone_size: .; d_call: TRBD1; v_call: TRBV7-2; j_call: TRBJ1-1
cdr3_nt: TGTGCCTGGAGTGAGGGGATTGGACCCCAGCATTTT; cdr3_aa: CAWSEGIGPQHF; cdr3_length: 12; clone_size: .; d_call: .; v_call: TRBV30; j_call: TRBJ1-5
cdr3_nt: TGTGCCAGCAGCCCCGGCGTGAGGGTAACTGGAAACACCATATATTTT; cdr3_aa: CASSPGVRVTGNTIYF; cdr3_length: 16; clone_size: .; d_call: .; v_call: TRBV7-2; j_call: TRBJ1-3
cdr3_nt: TGTGCCAGCAGTCCGACAGGTTTGGGGGGAAACACCATATATTTT; cdr3_aa: CASSPTGLGGNTIYF; cdr3_length: 15; clone_size: .; d_call: .; v_call: TRBV28; j_call: TRBJ1-3
cdr3_nt: TGCGCCAGCAGCTTTACAGGGGTTACTAGCACAGATACGCAGTATTTT; cdr3_aa: CASSFTGVTSTDTQYF; cdr3_length: 16; clone_size: .; d_call: TRBD1; v_call: TRBV5-1; j_call: TRBJ2-3
cdr3_nt: TGTGCCAGCAGCTTAGACGGGAACACAGATACGCAGTATTTT; cdr3_aa: CASSLDGNTDTQYF; cdr3_length: 14; clone_size: .; d_call: .; v_call: TRBV11-3; j_call: TRBJ2-3
cdr3_nt: TGTGCCAGCTCATCTTCCAGGGGGTACACTGAAGCTTTCTTT; cdr3_aa: CASSSSRGYTEAFF; cdr3_length: 14; clone_size: .; d_call: TRBD1; v_call: TRBV18; j_call: TRBJ1-1
cdr3_nt: TGTGCCAGCAGTCCTAACTTCGGAGAGGCTAATGAAAAACTGTTTTTT; cdr3_aa: CASSPNFGEANEKLFF; cdr3_length: 16; clone_size: .; d_call: .; v_call: TRBV27; j_call: TRBJ1-4
cdr3_nt: TGTGCCAGCAGCCCCCCGGGTGCTTCAGGGGATCAGCCCCAGCATTTT; cdr3_aa: CASSPPGASGDQPQHF; cdr3_length: 16; clone_size: once; d_call: .; v_call: TRBV3-1/TRBV3-2; j_call: TRBJ1-5
cdr3_nt: TGTGCCAGCAGCCGAACAGGGCAGGGGGCAGATACCGGGGAGCTGTTTTTT; cdr3_aa: CASSRTGQGADTGELFF; cdr3_length: 17; clone_size: .; d_call: TRBD1; v_call: TRBV11-2; j_call: TRBJ2-2
cdr3_nt: TGTGCCAGCAGTTTAGGGAGGGTAATCTACGCTTTCTTT; cdr3_aa: CASSLGRVIYAFF; cdr3_length: 13; clone_size: .; d_call: .; v_call: TRBV28; j_call: TRBJ1-1
cdr3_nt: TGTGCCAGCAGCTCCCAGGTGAACACTGAAGCTTTCTTT; cdr3_aa: CASSSQVNTEAFF; cdr3_length: 13; clone_size: .; d_call: .; v_call: TRBV7-3; j_call: TRBJ1-1
cdr3_nt: TGTGCCAGCAGTCAACGGGACAGGGGGACCGGGGAGCTGTTTTTT; cdr3_aa: CASSQRDRGTGELFF; cdr3_length: 15; clone_size: .; d_call: TRBD1; v_call: TRBV6-2/TRBV6-3; j_call: TRBJ2-2
cdr3_nt: TGTGCCAGCAGCTTAGTCATGGGCCCTGGAAACACCATATATTTT; cdr3_aa: CASSLVMGPGNTIYF; cdr3_length: 15; clone_size: .; d_call: .; v_call: TRBV11-2; j_call: TRBJ1-3
cdr3_nt: TGTGCCAGCAGGGAGATACAGGCTAATGAAAAACTGTTTTTT; cdr3_aa: CASREIQANEKLFF; cdr3_length: 14; clone_size: .; d_call: .; v_call: TRBV2; j_call: TRBJ1-4
cdr3_nt: TGTGCCACCAGTGGTGGGGGACTGCTGGGGGTTAGCAGTGAGCAGTTCTTC; cdr3_aa: CATSGGGLLGVSSEQFF; cdr3_length: 17; clone_size: .; d_call: .; v_call: TRBV24-1; j_call: TRBJ2-1
cdr3_nt: TGCGCCAGCAGCCAATTTGGCGGAGCATCTAACTATGGCTACACCTTC; cdr3_aa: CASSQFGGASNYGYTF; cdr3_length: 16; clone_size: few; d_call: .; v_call: TRBV4-1; j_call: TRBJ1-2
cdr3_nt: TGTGCCAGCGGGCCGGGACAGGGGGCAGAGACCCAGTACTTC; cdr3_aa: CASGPGQGAETQYF; cdr3_length: 14; clone_size: .; d_call: TRBD1; v_call: TRBV27; j_call: TRBJ2-5
cdr3_nt: TGCGCCAGTTCCAGGGCAGCAGACACTGAAGCTTTCTTT; cdr3_aa: CASSRAADTEAFF; cdr3_length: 13; clone_size: .; d_call: .; v_call: TRBV5-1; j_call: TRBJ1-1
cdr3_nt: TGTGCCAGCAGTTTACCGTCTAATGAAAAACTGTTTTTT; cdr3_aa: CASSLPSNEKLFF; cdr3_length: 13; clone_size: .; d_call: .; v_call: TRBV28; j_call: TRBJ1-4
cdr3_nt: TGTGCCAGCACCGGGACAGGGGAATCACCCCTCCACTTT; cdr3_aa: CASTGTGESPLHF; cdr3_length: 13; clone_size: .; d_call: TRBD1; v_call: TRBV2; j_call: TRBJ1-6
cdr3_nt: TGCGCCAGCAGCACCGGACAGGGACTCGATGGAAACACCATATATTTT; cdr3_aa: CASSTGQGLDGNTIYF; cdr3_length: 16; clone_size: .; d_call: TRBD1; v_call: TRBV5-1; j_call: TRBJ1-3
cdr3_nt: TGCGCCAGCAGCCCCCAAGGAGCCGGGACTGAAGCTTTCTTT; cdr3_aa: CASSPQGAGTEAFF; cdr3_length: 14; clone_size: .; d_call: .; v_call: TRBV5-1; j_call: TRBJ1-1
cdr3_nt: TGTGCCAGCAGCTTATCAGGGGGCTTTGGGGACACTGAAGCTTTCTTT; cdr3_aa: CASSLSGGFGDTEAFF; cdr3_length: 16; clone_size: .; d_call: TRBD1; v_call: TRBV11-3; j_call: TRBJ1-1
cdr3_nt: TGTGCCAGCAGCTTGTTGGGACAGGTATGGTCTTCAGTCTTC; cdr3_aa: CASSLLGQVWSSVF; cdr3_length: 14; clone_size: .; d_call: TRBD1; v_call: TRBV5-6; j_call: TRBJ2-4